This TCR beta chain was captured by sequencing in a study of blood T cell repertoires in COVID-19. Study information: Samples taken during acute and convalescent COVID-19 were collected in the United States, Italy and Spain.

Original analysis: Cell counts per sample came from amplifying reference gene primers. Assay used: immunoSEQ multiplex PCR; TCRdb lists only in-frame clones, some missing. That table is the source of V, J and clone size, and D and trimming were worked out from the DNA. The table lists some 190,000 clones, roughly 84% of them singletons. J was trimmed by 1 base and V by 5 bases; bases with no gene match: 3. This CDR3 is built from 14 residues. Germline V lookup: CDR1 MNHEY, CDR2 SVGAGI. The V and J genes are TRBV6-5 and TRBJ1-1; 8 bases match TRBD1. Sequenced: peripheral blood. The TCR originated in a woman of 80 years or more with acute or convalescent COVID-19. The CDR3 protein is CASSQGTGNTEAFF. Here the CDR3 DNA reads TGTGCCAGCAGTCAGGGGACAGGGAACACTGAAGCTTTCTTT.